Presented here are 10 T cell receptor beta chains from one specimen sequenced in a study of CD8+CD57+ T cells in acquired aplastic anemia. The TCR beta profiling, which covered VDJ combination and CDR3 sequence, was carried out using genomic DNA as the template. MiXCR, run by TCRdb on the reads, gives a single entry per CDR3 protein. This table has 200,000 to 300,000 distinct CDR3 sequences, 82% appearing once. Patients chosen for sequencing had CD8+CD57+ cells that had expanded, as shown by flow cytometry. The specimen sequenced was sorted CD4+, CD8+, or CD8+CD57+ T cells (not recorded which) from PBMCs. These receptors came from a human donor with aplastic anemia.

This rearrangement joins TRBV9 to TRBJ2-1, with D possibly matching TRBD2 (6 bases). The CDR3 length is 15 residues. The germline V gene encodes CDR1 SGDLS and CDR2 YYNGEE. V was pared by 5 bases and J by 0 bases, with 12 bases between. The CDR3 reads CASRPAGRSYNEQFF. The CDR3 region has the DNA TGTGCCAGCAGACCAGCGGGCCGCTCCTACAATGAGCAGTTCTTC.

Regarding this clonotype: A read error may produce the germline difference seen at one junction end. Written as DNA, the CDR3 is TGTGCCAGCAGCGAGGCGTGTAGCAACGAGCCCCACCTCCTTGGTTTC. This encodes CASSEACSNEPHLLGF. V usage is TRBV2 and J usage is TRBJ2-6; D remains unclear. The CDR3 consists of 16 residues. Germline V gene data show CDR1 as SNHLY and CDR2 as FYNNEI.

The CDR3 DNA sequence: TGTGCCAGCAGCGTACGGGGGGGCGGGGCGAAAGCTGACCAGTTCTTC. Translation: CASSVRGGGAKADQFF. This chain connects TRBV7-6 to TRBJ2-1; 8 bases agree with TRBD2. The CDR3 consists of 16 residues. With 5 bases clipped from V and 13 bases from J, the junction kept 19 bases outside the gene matches. From germline, CDR1 is SGHVS and CDR2 FNYEAQ.

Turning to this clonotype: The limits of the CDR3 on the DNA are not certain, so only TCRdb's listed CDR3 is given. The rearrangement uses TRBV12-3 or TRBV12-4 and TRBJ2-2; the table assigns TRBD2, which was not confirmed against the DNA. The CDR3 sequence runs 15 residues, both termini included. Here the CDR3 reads CASSLVAGGTGELSF.

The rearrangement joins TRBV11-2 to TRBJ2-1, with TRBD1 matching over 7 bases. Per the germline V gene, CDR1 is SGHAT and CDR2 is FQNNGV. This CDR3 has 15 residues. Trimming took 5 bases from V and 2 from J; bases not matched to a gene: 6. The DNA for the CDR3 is TGTGCCAGCAGCACAACCGACAGGGCCTACAATGAGCAGTTCTTC. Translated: CASSTTDRAYNEQFF.

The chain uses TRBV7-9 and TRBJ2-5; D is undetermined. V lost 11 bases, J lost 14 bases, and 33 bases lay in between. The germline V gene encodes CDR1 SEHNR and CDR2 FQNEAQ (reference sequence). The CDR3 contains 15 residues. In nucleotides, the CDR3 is TGTGCCTACGAGTTAGCCCCCGGCCAAAAAGCGCAGTACTACTTC. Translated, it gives CAYELAPGQKAQYYF.

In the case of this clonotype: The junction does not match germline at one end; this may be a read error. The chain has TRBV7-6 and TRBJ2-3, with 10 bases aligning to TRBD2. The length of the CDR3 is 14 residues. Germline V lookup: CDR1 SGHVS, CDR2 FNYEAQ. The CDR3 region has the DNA TGTGCCAGCACCTTAGCGGGAGGTCCCTCTACGGAGTACTTT. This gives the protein CASTLAGGPSTEYF.

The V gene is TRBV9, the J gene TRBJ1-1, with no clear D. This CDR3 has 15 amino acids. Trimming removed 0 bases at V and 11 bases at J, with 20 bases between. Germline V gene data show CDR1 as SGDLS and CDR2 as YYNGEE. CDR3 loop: CASSVGSDRNTFAFF. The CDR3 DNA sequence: TGTGCCAGCAGCGTAGGGTCGGATAGGAACACTTTTGCTTTCTTT. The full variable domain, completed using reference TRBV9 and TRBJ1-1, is DSGVTQTPKHLITATGQRVTLRCSPRSGDLSVYWYQQSLDQGLQFLIQYYNGEERAKGNILERFSAQQFPDLHSELNLSSLELGDSALYFCASSVGSDRNTFAFFGQGTRLTVV.

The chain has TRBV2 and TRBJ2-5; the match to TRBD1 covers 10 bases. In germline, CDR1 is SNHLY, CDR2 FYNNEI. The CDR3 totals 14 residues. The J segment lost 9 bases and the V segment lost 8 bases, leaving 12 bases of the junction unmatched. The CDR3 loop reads CASGDRGTDTPQYF. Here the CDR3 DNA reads TGTGCCAGCGGGGACAGGGGCACCGACACGCCCCAGTACTTC.

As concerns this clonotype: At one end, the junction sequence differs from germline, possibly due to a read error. The CDR3 spells CASSHRLASNEQFF. The CDR3 bases are TGCGCCAGCAGCCATCGACTAGCGAGTAATGAGCAGTTCTTC. The rearrangement joins TRBV6-5 to TRBJ2-1, with 8 bases that match TRBD2. The CDR3 spans 14 residues. In germline, CDR1 is MNHEY, CDR2 SVGAGI.